This entry lists 26 T cell receptor beta chains sequenced from one sample in a study of blood T cell repertoires in COVID-19. Sequencing used immunoSEQ multiplex PCR; TCRdb keeps in-frame clones, though not all of them. The repertoire includes roughly 290,000 clones, 80% to 95% of them detected once, and more than 6% sits in the top ten. The sequencing sample was made of peripheral blood. These receptors were collected from a woman between 25 and 40 years old with COVID-19, enrolled during active disease.

Comment on this clone: Other DNA sequences of this sample code for an identical CDR3. The J gene is TRBJ1-3, the V gene TRBV2; D gene uncertain. Between the trimmed V and J ends, which lost 4 bases and 2 bases, there was a span of 6 bases. Germline V gives CDR1 SNHLY, CDR2 FYNNEI. The CDR3 loop spans 13 amino acids. CDR3 nucleotide sequence: TGTGCCAGCAGTGGCCAGACTGGAAACACCATATATTTT. It translates to CASSGQTGNTIYF.

The CDR3 here is CASSYSRAAPHNEQFF. In DNA, the CDR3 is TGTGCCAGCAGTTACTCGAGAGCGGCACCACACAATGAGCAGTTCTTC. The genes are TRBV6-5 and TRBJ2-1; D perhaps matches TRBD2 (5 bases). The V end lost 0 bases, the J end lost 5 bases, and 14 bases lay between the germline ends. The CDR3 sequence is 16 residues long. Looked up from germline, CDR1 is MNHEY and CDR2 is SVGAGI.

The gene calls are TRBV27 and TRBJ1-2; D ambiguous. The V gene lost 1 base and the J gene lost 8 bases, with 11 bases spanning the gap. Germline-derived CDR1 and CDR2 are MNHEY and SMNVEV (reference sequence). This CDR3 is 13 amino acids long. The CDR3 spells CASSLWGGKGYTF. The DNA of the CDR3 is TGTGCCAGCAGTTTATGGGGAGGGAAGGGCTACACCTTC.

The rearrangement joins TRBV2 to TRBJ2-7; 10 bases are a match to TRBD1. The length of the CDR3 is 14 residues. Germline lookup yields CDR1 SNHLY and CDR2 FYNNEI. The ends lost 3 bases at V and 6 bases at J; junction bases unmatched: 5. CDR3 protein: CASSEDRGMGEQYF. CDR3 sequence (DNA): TGTGCCAGCAGTGAGGACAGGGGGATGGGCGAGCAGTACTTC.

The chain links TRBV6-5 to TRBJ1-2; no firm D call. Germline CDR1 MNHEY, CDR2 SVGAGI. V lost 2 bases to trimming and J lost 8 bases, with 12 bases between them. This CDR3 has 13 residues. In DNA form, the CDR3 reads TGTGCCAGCAGTTACAAGGAGGCGGGCGGCTACACCTTC. It encodes CASSYKEAGGYTF.

The rearrangement links TRBV7-8 to TRBJ2-3; D is ambiguous. V lost 4 bases to trimming and J lost 3 bases, with 11 bases between them. The CDR3 totals 14 residues. CDR1 is SGHVS and CDR2 is FQNEAQ in the germline V gene. The chain's CDR3 is CASSSTQLTDTQYF. The CDR3 coding sequence is TGTGCCAGCAGCTCTACCCAATTAACAGATACGCAGTATTTT. The variable domain in full, with the rest retrieved from reference TRBV7-8 and TRBJ2-3, is GAGVSQSPRYKVAKRGQDVALRCDPISGHVSLFWYQQALGQGPEFLTYFQNEAQLDKSGLPSDRFFAERPEGSVSTLKIQRTQQEDSAVYLCASSSTQLTDTQYFGPGTRLTVL.

This clone was observed once. Other nucleotide sequences in the sample specify the same CDR3. The chain has TRBV2 and TRBJ1-1; 10 bases are a match to TRBD1. The CDR3 spans 14 residues. Germline V gene lookup returns CDR1 SNHLY and CDR2 FYNNEI. Trimming at V came to 5 bases and at J to 3 bases, leaving 3 bases not matched to a gene. The CDR3 DNA follows: TGTGCCAGCAGTCGACAGGGGGCTGACACTGAAGCTTTCTTT. It codes for CASSRQGADTEAFF.

The chain has TRBV6-5 and TRBJ1-6, with D possibly TRBD1 on 5 matching bases. Germline-derived CDR1 and CDR2 are MNHEY and SVGAGI. V lost 7 bases and J lost 9, with 16 bases in between. The CDR3 has 14 residues. The CDR3 DNA is TGTGCCAGCACCTCAAGACAGCGCCTTTCACCCCTCCACTTT. Amino acids: CASTSRQRLSPLHF.

This clone came up once. This chain links TRBV9 with TRBJ2-6; 15 bases align to TRBD2. V was pared by 4 bases and J by 4 bases, with 12 bases of the junction left unmatched. Germline assignment: CDR1 SGDLS and CDR2 YYNGEE. The CDR3 has 20 amino acids. CDR3 residues: CASSPGLAGGPIPGANVLTF. CDR3 DNA: TGTGCCAGCAGCCCAGGACTAGCGGGAGGGCCTATTCCAGGGGCCAACGTCCTGACTTTC.

In this sample, this clone turned up once. The chain combines TRBV4-1 with TRBJ1-4, with 9 bases that match TRBD1. The CDR3 is made up of 18 amino acids. Trimming at V came to 1 base and at J to 2 bases, leaving 8 bases not matched to a gene. Germline lookup yields CDR1 MGHRA and CDR2 YSYEKL. As DNA, the CDR3 is TGCGCCAGCAGCCAAGCCGCGCGGGGACAGGGTACTAATGAAAAACTGTTTTTT. Protein sequence: CASSQAARGQGTNEKLFF.

This chain links TRBV5-6 with TRBJ1-4; D is undetermined. Germline CDR1 and CDR2: SGHDT and YYEEEE. The CDR3 has 14 residues. Trimming stripped 2 bases from V and 4 bases from J, with 9 bases between. The chain's CDR3 is CASSFPGSNEKLFF. CDR3 nucleotides: TGTGCCAGCAGCTTCCCGGGGAGTAATGAAAAACTGTTTTTT. Based on the CDR3 plus reference TRBV5-6 and TRBJ1-4, the full variable domain is DAGVTQSPTHLIKTRGQQVTLRCSPKSGHDTVSWYQQALGQGPQFIFQYYEEEERQRGNFPDRFSGHQFPNYSSELNVNALLLGDSALYLCASSFPGSNEKLFFGSGTQLSVL.

The chain links TRBV27 to TRBJ2-3; 8 bases line up with TRBD1. The CDR3 totals 15 residues. The ends lost 6 bases at V and 2 bases at J; junction bases unmatched: 7. Germline V lookup: CDR1 MNHEY, CDR2 SMNVEV (reference sequence). The CDR3 DNA follows: TGTGCCAGCAGCCTGGACAGGGCCTCCACAGATACGCAGTATTTT. This gives the protein CASSLDRASTDTQYF.

The V call is TRBV27, the J call TRBJ1-2, with TRBD1 matching 7 bases. The V and J ends lost 3 bases and 4 bases, in that order; junction bases with no gene match: 2. CDR1 is MNHEY, CDR2 SMNVEV, per germline (reference sequence). The CDR3 sequence is 13 residues long. CDR3 protein: CASSFTGVYGYTF. The CDR3 nucleotides are TGTGCCAGCAGTTTTACAGGGGTCTATGGCTACACCTTC.

The chain uses TRBV5-1 and TRBJ1-3; no reliable D call. This CDR3 is built from 16 residues. Per the germline V gene, CDR1 is SGHRS and CDR2 is YFSETQ. V was trimmed by 0 bases and J by 0 bases, leaving 10 bases between them. The CDR3 nucleotides are TGCGCCAGCAGCTTGGCACTGGTGAGCTCTGGAAACACCATATATTTT. It encodes CASSLALVSSGNTIYF.

V usage is TRBV7-9 and J usage is TRBJ2-2; no reliable D call. Germline V gene lookup returns CDR1 SEHNR and CDR2 FQNEAQ (reference sequence). V lost 4 bases and J 4 bases, leaving 16 bases between the germline ends. CDR3 length: 16 residues. The CDR3 sequence: CASSSTARIFTGELFF. The CDR3 coding sequence is TGTGCCAGCAGCTCTACAGCAAGGATATTCACCGGGGAGCTGTTTTTT.

The chain couples TRBV2 to TRBJ2-1; D ambiguous. V was clipped by 7 bases and J by 4 bases, with 14 bases between them. Germline lookup yields CDR1 SNHLY and CDR2 FYNNEI. The CDR3 has 14 amino acids. The CDR3: CASITVRGYNEQFF. The DNA of the CDR3 is TGTGCCAGCATCACGGTTCGCGGTTACAATGAGCAGTTCTTC.

The genes are TRBV2 and TRBJ1-2; possibly TRBD1 for D (6 bases). This CDR3 is built from 12 residues. CDR1 is SNHLY, CDR2 FYNNEI, per germline. The ends were cut back, 7 bases at V and 8 bases at J, with 14 bases in the middle. CDR3 loop: CASNRGGEGYTF. The CDR3 nucleotides are TGTGCCAGCAACCGAGGGGGGGAGGGCTACACCTTC.

The CDR3 sequence is CATSRDVRTSGYNEQFF. CDR3 DNA sequence: TGTGCCACCAGCAGAGATGTCCGTACTAGCGGTTACAATGAGCAGTTCTTC. J is TRBJ2-1 and V is TRBV15; 8 bases map to TRBD2. This CDR3 is built from 17 residues. V shed 0 bases and J 4 bases; nucleotides not matched to a gene: 8. Germline CDR1 LNHNV, CDR2 YYDKDF (reference sequence).

The rearrangement joins TRBV14 to TRBJ2-1, with a possible D match to TRBD2 (7 bases). The germline gives CDR1 SGHDN, CDR2 FVKESK. The CDR3 runs to 17 residues. V was trimmed by 0 bases and J by 7 bases, leaving 19 bases between them. This CDR3 is CASSQEGGGLNSNEQFF. The CDR3 DNA follows: TGTGCCAGCAGCCAAGAAGGGGGGGGCCTAAACTCGAATGAGCAGTTCTTC. Using reference TRBV14 and TRBJ2-1 for the parts outside the CDR3, the full variable domain is EAGVTQFPSHSVIEKGQTVTLRCDPISGHDNLYWYRRVMGKEIKFLLHFVKESKQDESGMPNNRFLAERTGGTYSTLKVQPAELEDSGVYFCASSQEGGGLNSNEQFFGPGTRLTVL.

The chain combines TRBV10-2 with TRBJ2-1, with 11 bases aligning to TRBD2. V dropped 7 bases and J dropped 10; count of bases not matched to a gene: 3. This CDR3 contains 12 residues. CDR1 and CDR2 (germline): WSHSY, SAAADI. CDR3 region: CASKASGREQFF. DNA for the CDR3: TGCGCCAGCAAGGCTAGCGGGAGGGAGCAGTTCTTC.

J is TRBJ1-3 and V is TRBV3-1 (or the pseudogene TRBV3-2), with D uncertain. CDR1 and CDR2 (germline): LGHDT, YNNKEL (reference sequence). This CDR3 has 13 residues. Trimming cost V 2 bases and J 4 bases, with 6 bases left between them. The chain's CDR3 is CASSQLQGNTIYF. In nucleotides, the CDR3 is TGTGCCAGCAGCCAACTACAGGGAAACACCATATATTTT.

This chain joins TRBV3-1 (or the pseudogene TRBV3-2) and TRBJ2-5; the match to TRBD2 covers 11 bases. The V gene end was trimmed by 2 bases and the J gene end by 5 bases; junction bases not matched to a gene: 7. Germline V CDR1 and CDR2: LGHDT, YNNKEL (reference sequence). The CDR3 length is 16 residues. The DNA for the CDR3 is TGTGCCAGCAGCCAACTTTCTAGCGGGAGGTCGGAGACCCAGTACTTC. Translation: CASSQLSSGRSETQYF.

The gene calls are TRBV28 and TRBJ1-1; TRBD1 aligns across 9 bases. The germline gives CDR1 MDHEN, CDR2 SYDVKM. The CDR3 is made up of 15 amino acids. The V and J ends lost 5 bases and 3 bases, in that order; junction bases with no gene match: 7. The CDR3 bases are TGTGCCAGCAGTCTAACAGGGGGCGGGTACACTGAAGCTTTCTTT. Protein sequence: CASSLTGGGYTEAFF.

The genes are TRBV9 and TRBJ1-1, with D unclear. V gave up 0 bases and J gave up 5 bases, with 14 bases separating them. The CDR3 runs 15 residues. In germline, CDR1 is SGDLS, CDR2 YYNGEE. CDR3 amino acids: CASSVGVPGRTEAFF. CDR3 DNA sequence: TGTGCCAGCAGCGTAGGGGTCCCAGGTAGGACTGAAGCTTTCTTT.

The chain employs TRBV12-2 and TRBJ2-4; the table calls TRBD2, which could not be checked here. TRBV12-2 represents a pseudogene. The CDR3 contains 19 residues. The CDR3 sequence is CASRIAGLAGPGAKNIQYF. CDR3 in DNA: TGTGCAAGTCGTATAGCGGGACTAGCGGGACCCGGAGCCAAAAACATTCAGTACTTC.

The chain combines TRBV6-5 with TRBJ2-7; a weak D match, TRBD2 (6 bases). The CDR3 covers 13 residues. The germline V and J ends were trimmed by 5 bases and 5 bases, with 13 bases remaining between them. Germline loops: CDR1 MNHEY, CDR2 SVGAGI. CDR3 sequence (DNA): TGTGCCAGCAGTCCACCGGGACTCCACGAGCAGTACTTC. It translates to CASSPPGLHEQYF.